These 21 T cell receptor beta chains share one sample of origin, sequenced in a study of CD8 T cells in Susac syndrome. RNA was extracted with the RNeasy kit, and a quantity of roughly 0.5 to 1 ug was reverse transcribed using random hexamers. MiXCR was run by TCRdb on the immunoSEQ multiplex PCR reads, yielding one entry per CDR3 protein. The table lists some 52,000 distinct CDR3 sequences, 93% of them singletons. The specimen sequenced was CD8+ T cells from PBMCs. These receptors were taken from a human donor with multiple sclerosis.

The chain uses TRBV12-3 or TRBV12-4 and TRBJ1-2, with TRBD1 identical over 8 bases. Trimming at V came to 4 bases and at J to 8 bases, leaving 3 bases not matched to a gene. The CDR3 is 12 residues long. DNA for the CDR3: TGTGCCAGCAGTTCAGGGGGCTGGGGCTACACCTTC. As protein: CASSSGGWGYTF.

The chain carries TRBV7-9 and TRBJ2-5; D is unclear. CDR1 and CDR2 from the germline V gene are SEHNR and FQNEAQ (reference sequence). The CDR3 extends over 14 amino acids. V lost 3 bases and J lost 4, with 12 bases in between. CDR3 in DNA: TGTGCCAGCAGCTTTGTCGGCGAAGCAGAGACCCAGTACTTC. Residues: CASSFVGEAETQYF.

This chain connects TRBV5-6 to TRBJ2-7; TRBD2 is a possible D gene (6 bases). CDR1 and CDR2 (germline): SGHDT, YYEEEE. V lost 0 bases and J lost 0, with 10 bases in between. The CDR3 sequence is 15 residues long. The CDR3 nucleotides are TGTGCCAGCAGCTTGGACGGGGGTGGCTCCTACGAGCAGTACTTC. Translated: CASSLDGGGSYEQYF.

The J gene is TRBJ1-1, the V gene TRBV10-3; TRBD1 matches 9 bases. CDR3 length: 14 residues. Unmatched junction bases numbered 6, after V lost 3 bases and J lost 7 bases. Germline assignment: CDR1 ENHRY and CDR2 SYGVKD. CDR3 protein: CAISDGQGMIEAFF. In DNA, the CDR3 is TGTGCCATCAGTGACGGACAGGGGATGATTGAAGCTTTCTTT.

This chain links TRBV14 with TRBJ1-2; D might be TRBD1 (6 bases). Trimming took off 5 bases at V and 4 bases at J, with 14 bases between the two ends. The CDR3 covers 14 residues. Germline V lookup: CDR1 SGHDN, CDR2 FVKESK. The CDR3 protein is CASSLRTAGYGYTF. CDR3 coding DNA: TGTGCCAGCAGCTTGCGGACAGCGGGCTATGGCTACACCTTC.

This clonotype is a singleton in its sample. This chain joins TRBV12-3 or TRBV12-4 and TRBJ1-1; no clear D gene. V shed 3 bases and J shed 4 bases, with 12 bases lying between them. The CDR3 extends over 14 amino acids. Here the CDR3 reads CASSLDHPSTEAFF. The CDR3 coding sequence is TGTGCCAGCAGTTTGGACCACCCCAGCACTGAAGCTTTCTTT.

This clonotype was counted a single time. This sequence joins TRBV12-3 or TRBV12-4 and TRBJ1-2; 10 nucleotides match TRBD1. The CDR3 runs to 16 residues. The ends lost 1 base at V and 8 bases at J; junction bases unmatched: 10. The CDR3 nucleotides are TGTGCCAGCAGTTTAGGCGGGACAGGGGACGGTAGAGGCTACACCTTC. Amino acids: CASSLGGTGDGRGYTF.

This chain connects TRBV3-1 to TRBJ2-7; 9 bases are shared with TRBD1. The V gene end was trimmed by 4 bases and the J gene end by 3 bases; junction bases not matched to a gene: 7. Germline V gene lookup returns CDR1 LGHDT and CDR2 YNNKEL (reference sequence). CDR3 length: 15 residues. Here the CDR3 reads CASSPQGAKGYEQYF. CDR3 DNA: TGTGCCAGCAGCCCACAGGGGGCGAAGGGCTACGAGCAGTACTTC.

This clonotype was recorded once. The chain carries TRBV7-2 and TRBJ2-3, with 9 nucleotides matching TRBD1. The V gene end was trimmed by 6 bases and the J gene end by 3 bases; junction bases not matched to a gene: 7. Germline V lookup: CDR1 SGHTA, CDR2 FQGNSA. The CDR3 totals 15 residues. CDR3 coding DNA: TGTGCCAGCAGTTCTTTGACAGGGGGAACAGATACGCAGTATTTT. It is translated as CASSSLTGGTDTQYF. Combining the CDR3 with reference TRBV7-2 and TRBJ2-3 gives the whole variable domain GAGVSQSPSNKVTEKGKDVELRCDPISGHTALYWYRQSLGQGLEFLIYFQGNSAPDKSGLPSDRFSAERTGGSVSTLTIQRTQQEDSAVYLCASSSLTGGTDTQYFGPGTRLTVL.

This chain links TRBV4-1 with TRBJ1-1; no clear D. From germline, CDR1 is MGHRA and CDR2 YSYEKL. Trimming shortened V by 4 bases and J by 3 bases, and 15 bases separated the two germline ends. The CDR3 spans 15 residues. The CDR3 nucleotides are TGCGCCAGCAGCCCTTGGGGAGGCGCGGACACTGAAGCTTTCTTT. This codes for CASSPWGGADTEAFF.

The rearrangement joins TRBV9 to TRBJ2-5; D gene unclear. The ends were cut back, 5 bases at V and 2 bases at J, with 13 bases in the middle. This CDR3 is built from 14 residues. CDR1 is SGDLS, CDR2 YYNGEE, per germline. The CDR3 protein is CASSPLGRQETQYF. The CDR3 coding sequence is TGTGCCAGCAGTCCCCTAGGGCGGCAAGAGACCCAGTACTTC.

This clonotype was recorded only once. The chain couples TRBV27 to TRBJ1-2; 9 bases fit TRBD1. The CDR3 consists of 13 residues. Germline CDR1 and CDR2: MNHEY and SMNVEV (reference sequence). Trimming cost V 5 bases and J 8 bases; bases outside gene matches: 6. The DNA for the CDR3 is TGTGCCAGCAGTCCTGGACAGGGGAACGGCTACACCTTC. As protein: CASSPGQGNGYTF.

V and J are TRBV4-3 and TRBJ2-1, with D perhaps assigned TRBD1 or TRBD2 (5 bases each). This CDR3 is 16 amino acids long. Germline assignment: CDR1 LGHNA and CDR2 YSLEER. V shed 0 bases and J shed 10 bases, with 19 bases lying between them. In DNA, the CDR3 is TGCGCCAGCAGCCAAGAGTTCGGCCAGGGCGGAGGCGAGCAGTTCTTC. It specifies CASSQEFGQGGGEQFF.

This chain links TRBV7-9 with TRBJ2-5; D is possibly TRBD1 (6 bases). Trimming cost V 2 bases and J 12 bases, with 10 bases left between them. Germline V CDR1 and CDR2: SEHNR, FQNEAQ (reference sequence). The CDR3 loop spans 11 amino acids. The CDR3: CASSLSGAEYF. The CDR3 bases are TGTGCCAGCAGCTTATCAGGGGCTGAGTACTTC.

The chain combines TRBV19 with TRBJ2-7, with 9 bases aligning to TRBD1. The CDR3 is made up of 15 amino acids. Germline loops: CDR1 LNHDA, CDR2 SQIVND (reference sequence). V shed 1 base, J shed 5 bases, and the junction held 6 bases outside the gene matches. The CDR3 sequence: CASSIAAGQGNEQYF. Here the CDR3 DNA reads TGTGCCAGTAGTATAGCGGCGGGACAGGGAAACGAGCAGTACTTC.

The chain joins TRBV7-9 to TRBJ1-1; 12 bases fit TRBD1. V was pared by 5 bases and J by 10 bases, with 11 bases of the junction left unmatched. Germline CDR1 reads SEHNR; CDR2 reads FQNEAQ (reference sequence). The CDR3 extends over 15 amino acids. CDR3 sequence reads: CASSLEGTGGRGAFF. The CDR3 DNA reads as TGTGCCAGCAGCCTCGAGGGGACAGGGGGCCGCGGAGCTTTCTTT.

The genes are TRBV20-1 and TRBJ1-1; 10 positions agree with TRBD1. J gave up 5 bases and V 6 bases, and 3 bases lay outside the gene matches. The CDR3 loop spans 12 amino acids. The germline gives CDR1 DFQATT, CDR2 SNEGSKA (reference sequence). The CDR3 DNA reads as TGCAGTGCCGGACAGGGGGAAACTGAAGCTTTCTTT. Translated, it gives CSAGQGETEAFF.

The J gene is TRBJ1-6, the V gene TRBV4-1, with TRBD1 as a possible D gene (5 bases). The CDR3 is 16 residues long. The germline V gene has CDR1 MGHRA and CDR2 YSYEKL. V was trimmed by 8 bases and J by 0 bases, leaving 14 bases between them. The CDR3 loop is CASAPQDSSYNSPLHF. The CDR3 DNA follows: TGCGCCAGCGCTCCTCAAGACAGCTCCTATAATTCACCCCTCCACTTT.

This clonotype has just one count. This chain joins TRBV2 and TRBJ2-5; 9 bases align to TRBD1. The junction had 3 bases not matched to a gene; V was cut back by 6 bases and J by 1 base. The germline CDR1 and CDR2 sequences are SNHLY and FYNNEI. The CDR3 covers 14 residues. The CDR3 protein is CASRRDRVQETQYF. CDR3 bases: TGTGCCAGCAGGCGGGACAGGGTCCAAGAGACCCAGTACTTC.

The chain uses TRBV7-2 and TRBJ1-5; D unclear. The CDR3 totals 15 residues. CDR1 is SGHTA and CDR2 is FQGNSA in the germline V gene. Trimming removed 3 bases from V and 2 bases from J, with 11 bases in between. The CDR3 DNA follows: TGTGCCAGCAGCTTTCGTCAGGATGGCAATCAGCCCCAGCATTTT. Translating it yields CASSFRQDGNQPQHF.

V and J are TRBV7-9 and TRBJ1-2, with D perhaps TRBD1 (6 bases). The length of the CDR3 is 16 residues. The ends were cut back, 5 bases at V and 7 bases at J, with 23 bases in the middle. The germline gives CDR1 SEHNR, CDR2 FQNEAQ (reference sequence). CDR3 nucleotides: TGTGCCAGCAGCCCAACGTCCACAGGGCGATTAGGTGGCTACACCTTC. It encodes CASSPTSTGRLGGYTF.